This T cell receptor (beta chain) was captured in a study of beta chain features in type 1 diabetes. TCRB transcripts that were expressed got sequenced, as all of the isolated RNA had been reverse transcribed. Read counts averaged roughly 3.7 million for samples of naive, central memory and regulatory T cells. Measured with immunoSEQ multiplex PCR; TCRdb has only the in-frame clones, and not every one. Of more than 350,000 clones listed, about 10% were seen once; the top ten hold 0.04% to 0.05%. Germline CDR1 is MNHEY and CDR2 is SVGAGI. The CDR3 has 12 residues. V lost 10 bases and J 2 bases, leaving 10 bases between the germline ends.

The chain carries TRBV6-5 and TRBJ2-3; no reliable D call. Specimen: naive CD4+ T cells from blood. This sequence originates from a woman aged 18-29 years in good health. For the CDR3, the DNA is TGTGCCACCGGTCCGTTCACAGATACGCAGTATTTT. It yields the protein CATGPFTDTQYF.